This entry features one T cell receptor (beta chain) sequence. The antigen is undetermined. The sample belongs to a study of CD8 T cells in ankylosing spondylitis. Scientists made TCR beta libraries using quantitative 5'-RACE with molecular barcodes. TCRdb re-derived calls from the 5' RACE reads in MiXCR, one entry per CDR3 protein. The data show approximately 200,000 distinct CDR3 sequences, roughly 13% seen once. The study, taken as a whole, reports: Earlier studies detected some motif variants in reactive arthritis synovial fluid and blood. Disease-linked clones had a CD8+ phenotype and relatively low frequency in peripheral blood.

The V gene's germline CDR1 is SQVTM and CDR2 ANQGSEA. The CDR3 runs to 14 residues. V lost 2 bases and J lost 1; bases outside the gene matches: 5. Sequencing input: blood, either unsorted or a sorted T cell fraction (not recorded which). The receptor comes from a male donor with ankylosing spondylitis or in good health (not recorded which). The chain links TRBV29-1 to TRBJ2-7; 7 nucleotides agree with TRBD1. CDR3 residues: CSVELRDRSYEQYF. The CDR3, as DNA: TGCAGCGTTGAACTCCGGGACAGATCCTACGAGCAGTACTTC.